This TCR beta chain was obtained from a study of T cell responses to AZD1222 COVID-19 vaccine. Study observations and caveats: Just 6 or 7 AZD1222 recipients were seropositive at baseline. With dominance at 160-218 and 743-854, vaccine-associated CD4 TCRs spanned spike.

Libraries were prepared by immunoSEQ multiplex PCR; TCRdb keeps only in-frame clonotypes and omits some of them. The repertoire holds about 50,000 clones, with approximately 80% as singletons. Germline loops: CDR1 SGHTA, CDR2 FQGNSA. V lost 2 bases and J 4 bases, leaving 12 bases between the germline ends. The CDR3 extends over 15 amino acids. A note on this clone: Its antigen is unknown.

The receptor's source is an adult who received the AZD1222 COVID-19 vaccine. Sequencing was performed on peripheral blood, taken 28 days after the second AZD1222 dose. The V gene is TRBV7-2, the J gene TRBJ1-5, with D possibly being TRBD1 (6 bases). Here the CDR3 DNA reads TGTGCCAGCAGCTTATCAGGGGACCCTAATCAGCCCCAGCATTTT. Translation: CASSLSGDPNQPQHF.